The 21 T cell receptor beta chains below come from one sample, sequenced in a study of Ad26.COV2.S vaccination and SARS-CoV-2 variants (dated by TCRdb to 2020 to 2023). To prepare the library, the immunoSEQ multiplex PCR assay was applied. Not all clones reach the TCRdb copy of this immuneACCESS table, which keeps in-frame sequences only. Checked studies attribute under half of the gap to unresolved V genes and leave the rest unexplained. Recorded for this sample are roughly 380,000 clones; roughly 94% of them occurred a single time. The ten largest clones take up 3% to 5% of the sample. The meaning of the sample's time point label: individuals recovered from natural SARS-CoV-2 infection. Sequences were derived from peripheral blood, sampled after recovery from COVID-19. Every receptor here comes from a human donor who had recovered from COVID-19.

This rearrangement joins TRBV10-3 to TRBJ2-1; TRBD1 is a possible D gene (8 bases). The CDR3 extends over 13 amino acids. V lost 10 bases and J lost 8, with 18 bases in between. Germline V lookup: CDR1 ENHRY, CDR2 SYGVKD. CDR3: CATLLQGGDEQFF. The CDR3 DNA follows: TGTGCCACCCTATTACAGGGGGGGGATGAGCAGTTCTTC.

This chain links TRBV5-4 with TRBJ2-7; TRBD1 is a possible D gene (6 bases). CDR3 size: 13 residues. V gave up 4 bases and J gave up 5 bases, with 13 bases separating them. Looked up from germline, CDR1 is SGHNT and CDR2 is YYREEE (reference sequence). Here the CDR3 reads CASSLVKGDEQYF. Here the CDR3 DNA reads TGTGCCAGCAGCCTGGTTAAGGGGGACGAGCAGTACTTC.

The chain joins TRBV5-1 to TRBJ1-6; TRBD1 agrees at 7 bases. The germline V gene encodes CDR1 SGHRS and CDR2 YFSETQ. The V gene end was trimmed by 4 bases and the J gene end by 10 bases; junction bases not matched to a gene: 11. CDR3 length: 15 amino acids. Here the CDR3 reads CASSLLTGAISPLHF. The DNA for the CDR3 is TGCGCCAGCAGCCTACTAACAGGGGCGATATCACCCCTCCACTTT.

This rearrangement joins TRBV28 to TRBJ1-5; D remains unclear. CDR3 size: 12 residues. CDR1 and CDR2 (germline): MDHEN, SYDVKM. V was pared by 3 bases and J by 9 bases, with 9 bases between. CDR3: CASSLPGWPQHF. In DNA form, the CDR3 reads TGTGCCAGCAGTTTGCCGGGGTGGCCCCAGCATTTT. Complete variable domain (other parts from reference TRBV28 and TRBJ1-5): DVKVTQSSRYLVKRTGEKVFLECVQDMDHENMFWYRQDPGLGLRLIYFSYDVKMKEKGDIPEGYSVSREKKERFSLILESASTNQTSMYLCASSLPGWPQHFGDGTRLSIL.

V usage is TRBV6-2 or TRBV6-3 and J usage is TRBJ2-3; D possibly corresponds to TRBD2 (7 bases). The CDR3 is 15 residues long. V shed 2 bases and J shed 5 bases, with 14 bases lying between them. In germline, CDR1 is MNHEY, CDR2 SVGEGT. The CDR3 loop is CASSYEGGRLDTQYF. In DNA form, the CDR3 reads TGTGCCAGCAGTTACGAGGGGGGGCGATTAGATACGCAGTATTTT.

The chain recombines TRBV6-1 with TRBJ1-4; a weak D match, TRBD1 (6 bases). Germline CDR1 is MNHNS and CDR2 is SASEGT. V dropped 2 bases and J dropped 3 bases, with 10 bases sitting between them. The CDR3 is made up of 15 amino acids. CDR3: CASSERGLANEKLFF. CDR3 nucleotides: TGTGCCAGCAGTGAACGGGGGCTGGCTAATGAAAAACTGTTTTTT.

The chain combines TRBV4-3 with TRBJ2-1; tentative D call: TRBD2 (5 bases). V dropped 1 base and J dropped 6 bases, with 19 bases sitting between them. Germline V gives CDR1 LGHNA, CDR2 YSLEER. The CDR3 runs 17 residues. CDR3 coding DNA: TGCGCCAGCAGCCAAGGGGAGATAGGAGGATTTTTCAATGAGCAGTTCTTC. It is translated as CASSQGEIGGFFNEQFF.

With regard to this clone: A much larger clone differs from this one at a single base, so this may be a read error. The CDR3: CASSPSTDTQYF. DNA of the CDR3: TGTGCCAGCAGCCCGAGCACAGATACGCAGTATTTT. The V gene is TRBV7-3, the J gene TRBJ2-3; D uncertain. CDR3 length equals 12 residues. Trimming stripped 5 bases from V and 0 bases from J, with 3 bases between. Germline values: CDR1 SGHTA, CDR2 FQGTGA.

The chain employs TRBV29-1 and TRBJ2-1; 12 bases are shared with TRBD2. CDR3 length: 14 amino acids. Looked up from germline, CDR1 is SQVTM and CDR2 is ANQGSEA. Trimming removed 5 bases from V and 7 bases from J; junction bases left unmatched: 6. CDR3 DNA: TGCAGCGTTCCCCCCGGACTAGCGGGGAATGAGCAGTTCTTC. Protein sequence: CSVPPGLAGNEQFF.

This sequence joins TRBV6-5 and TRBJ1-2; D gene unclear. Trimming pared 2 bases from V and 1 base from J, leaving 8 bases between. The CDR3 runs to 14 residues. Germline V gene lookup returns CDR1 MNHEY and CDR2 SVGAGI. The CDR3 DNA is TGTGCCAGCAGTTACCGGGGTTTTAACTATGGCTACACCTTC. It encodes CASSYRGFNYGYTF.

The V call is TRBV5-1, the J call TRBJ2-1, with 9 bases matching TRBD2. Unmatched junction bases numbered 9, after V lost 0 bases and J lost 8 bases. The germline gives CDR1 SGHRS, CDR2 YFSETQ. This CDR3 comprises 16 residues. CDR3: CASSLGRGGASDEQFF. The CDR3 DNA reads as TGCGCCAGCAGCTTGGGGCGCGGGGGGGCTAGCGATGAGCAGTTCTTC.

The chain combines TRBV5-1 with TRBJ1-1, with D possibly TRBD1 on 6 matching bases. V dropped 3 bases and J dropped 0 bases, with 18 bases sitting between them. The germline gives CDR1 SGHRS, CDR2 YFSETQ. The CDR3 is 17 amino acids. The CDR3 nucleotides read TGCGCCAGCAGCTGGATCACCCGCAGGACAGTGAACACTGAAGCTTTCTTT. Its protein is CASSWITRRTVNTEAFF. The full variable domain, in which reference TRBV5-1 and TRBJ1-1 provide the parts outside the CDR3, is KAGVTQTPRYLIKTRGQQVTLSCSPISGHRSVSWYQQTPGQGLQFLFEYFSETQRNKGNFPGRFSGRQFSNSRSEMNVSTLELGDSALYLCASSWITRRTVNTEAFFGQGTRLTVV.

The CDR3 is CSVEGSWGARDTQYF. The CDR3 coding sequence is TGCAGCGTTGAAGGGTCGTGGGGGGCTAGAGATACGCAGTATTTT. The genes are TRBV29-1 and TRBJ2-3; D is tentatively TRBD1 or TRBD2 (6 bases each). Germline CDR1 SQVTM, CDR2 ANQGSEA. V dropped 1 base and J dropped 5 bases, with 16 bases sitting between them. The CDR3 sequence is 15 residues long.

This clone was counted a few times. The chain has TRBV4-3 and TRBJ1-1; 7 nucleotides align to TRBD1. J gave up 2 bases and V 0 bases, and 9 bases lay outside the gene matches. Germline-derived CDR1 and CDR2 are LGHNA and YSLEER. The CDR3 loop spans 17 amino acids. The DNA of the CDR3 is TGCGCCAGCAGCCAAGATTACAGGGGAGCCATCAACACTGAAGCTTTCTTT. This gives the protein CASSQDYRGAINTEAFF.

This chain uses TRBV3-1 (or the pseudogene TRBV3-2) with TRBJ2-5, with a weak D call TRBD2 (5 bases). The CDR3 is made up of 12 amino acids. Germline-derived CDR1 and CDR2 are LGHDT and YNNKEL (reference sequence). V was pared by 7 bases and J by 5 bases, with 11 bases between. DNA of the CDR3: TGTGCCAGCACCTCTTGGGAGGAGACCCAGTACTTC. Amino acids: CASTSWEETQYF.

The J gene is TRBJ2-5, the V gene TRBV28, with 7 bases that match TRBD2. From germline, CDR1 is MDHEN and CDR2 SYDVKM. The CDR3 is 16 amino acids. Germline trimming cut 0 bases from V and 2 bases from J; bases unmatched to any gene: 6. CDR3 bases: TGTGCCAGCAGTTTATGGGGGGGGTCCTCTCAAGAGACCCAGTACTTC. Translating it yields CASSLWGGSSQETQYF.

The rearrangement uses TRBV11-2 and TRBJ2-1, with D perhaps matching TRBD1 or TRBD2 (5 bases each). Looked up from germline, CDR1 is SGHAT and CDR2 is FQNNGV. The ends were cut back, 5 bases at V and 4 bases at J, with 18 bases in the middle. The CDR3 has 16 residues. DNA for the CDR3: TGTGCCAGCAGCAAAATCACCGGGGCCCCATACAATGAGCAGTTCTTC. This gives the protein CASSKITGAPYNEQFF. The full variable domain, in which reference TRBV11-2 and TRBJ2-1 provide the parts outside the CDR3, is EAGVAQSPRYKIIEKRQSVAFWCNPISGHATLYWYQQILGQGPKLLIQFQNNGVVDDSQLPKDRFSAERLKGVDSTLKIQPAKLEDSAVYLCASSKITGAPYNEQFFGPGTRLTVL.

The chain recombines TRBV3-1 (or the pseudogene TRBV3-2) with TRBJ1-2; D call uncertain. Germline CDR1 reads LGHDT; CDR2 reads YNNKEL (reference sequence). V lost 0 bases and J 3 bases, leaving 23 bases between the germline ends. CDR3 length equals 19 residues. The CDR3 loop reads CASSQDFYSYVSRDYGYTF. Here the CDR3 DNA reads TGTGCCAGCAGCCAAGATTTTTATTCTTACGTATCAAGAGACTATGGCTACACCTTC.

The chain uses TRBV9 and TRBJ2-1; 15 bases are a match to TRBD2. Germline V lookup: CDR1 SGDLS, CDR2 YYNGEE. The J segment lost 7 bases and the V segment lost 2 bases, leaving 7 bases of the junction unmatched. This CDR3 has 17 amino acids. The CDR3 reads CASSVEGLAGGQNEQFF. DNA of the CDR3: TGTGCCAGCAGCGTGGAAGGACTAGCGGGGGGGCAGAATGAGCAGTTCTTC. Variable domain in full (rest from reference TRBV9 and TRBJ2-1): DSGVTQTPKHLITATGQRVTLRCSPRSGDLSVYWYQQSLDQGLQFLIQYYNGEERAKGNILERFSAQQFPDLHSELNLSSLELGDSALYFCASSVEGLAGGQNEQFFGPGTRLTVL.

As for this clone: This specimen includes other DNA sequences encoding the same CDR3. The CDR3 bases are TGTGCCAGCAGCGTAGGGAGCGGGAGCTCCTACGAGCAGTACTTC. Protein sequence: CASSVGSGSSYEQYF. The chain couples TRBV9 to TRBJ2-7; 8 positions agree with TRBD2. The CDR3 covers 15 residues. Germline V lookup: CDR1 SGDLS, CDR2 YYNGEE. After removal of 0 bases from V and 0 bases from J, the junction contained 2 bases not matched to a gene.

V is TRBV27 and J is TRBJ1-4; tentative D call: TRBD1 (5 bases). The CDR3 loop spans 16 amino acids. Deletions cut 0 bases from V and 4 bases from J, with 12 bases between. Germline V gives CDR1 MNHEY, CDR2 SMNVEV (reference sequence). This chain's CDR3 is CASSLSIDSVNEKLFF. As DNA, the CDR3 is TGTGCCAGCAGTTTATCGATCGACAGTGTTAATGAAAAACTGTTTTTT.